This T cell receptor (beta chain) derives from a study of T cell repertoires in cytomegalovirus infection. Looking at the study overall: From public TCR beta signatures came an indication of both CMV infection and matching HLA type. The study, taken as a whole, reports: What dominated the ex vivo response were HLA-C-restricted CMV-specific TCR beta clonotypes. Summed frequency of public TCR beta families distinguished CMV carriers with the relevant HLA.

One entry per CDR3 protein, called by TCRdb with MiXCR from the reads. The repertoire has about 180,000 distinct CDR3 sequences, approximately 18% of them found once; the top ten carry about 25%. Concerning this clonotype itself: Its antigen is currently unknown.

Trimming left V 0 bases short and J 6 bases short, with 12 bases between. CDR1 is MNHEY and CDR2 is SVGAGI in the germline V gene. The CDR3 is 15 amino acids. The receptor's source is a human donor in good health (CMV status not recorded). Some clones in this sample may be carry-over from other donors' samples. The sample consisted of CD8+ T cells from PBMCs. This rearrangement joins TRBV6-5 to TRBJ2-1; no reliable D call. The CDR3 region is CASSYSAGGVNEQFF. The CDR3 bases are TGTGCCAGCAGTTACTCAGCAGGTGGGGTCAATGAGCAGTTCTTC.